Shown below are 4 T cell receptor beta chains from a single sample sequenced in a study of blood T cell repertoires in COVID-19. This table comes from immunoSEQ multiplex PCR, and its TCRdb copy is limited to in-frame clones, with some not included. The table lists a few hundred thousand clones, approximately 85% of them singletons. The sample was peripheral blood. The receptor set was obtained from a woman aged 70 to 79 with COVID-19, enrolled during active disease.

The chain combines TRBV10-3 with TRBJ1-3; TRBD1 aligns across 9 bases. The trim removed 6 bases at V and 0 bases at J, leaving 21 bases unmatched. This CDR3 has 21 amino acids. The germline CDR1 and CDR2 sequences are ENHRY and SYGVKD. Here the CDR3 reads CAIRAGTGKLTPAISGNTIYF. The CDR3, as DNA: TGTGCCATCAGAGCCGGGACAGGGAAGTTGACCCCCGCAATCTCTGGAAACACCATATATTTT.

The chain uses TRBV16 and TRBJ1-4; no clear D. This CDR3 spans 17 amino acids. Deletions cut 1 base from V and 1 base from J, with 13 bases between. Germline values: CDR1 KGHSY, CDR2 FQNENV. CDR3 DNA: TGTGCCAGCAGCCAATGGAGCGGTGGGGTAACTAATGAAAAACTGTTTTTT. The encoded protein is CASSQWSGGVTNEKLFF. Together with reference TRBV16 and TRBJ1-4, the CDR3 gives the full variable domain: GEEVAQTPKHLVRGEGQKAKLYCAPIKGHSYVFWYQQVLKNEFKFLISFQNENVFDETGMPKERFSAKCLPNSPCSLEIQATKLEDSAVYFCASSQWSGGVTNEKLFFGSGTQLSVL.

The rearrangement uses TRBV5-1 and TRBJ2-2; D is undetermined. Trimming left V 6 bases short and J 6 bases short, with 12 bases between. The length of the CDR3 is 13 residues. CDR1 and CDR2 (germline): SGHRS, YFSETQ. This CDR3 reads CASTDSLSGELFF. The CDR3 region has the DNA TGCGCCAGCACCGACTCCTTGTCCGGGGAGCTGTTTTTT.

The V gene is TRBV7-2, the J gene TRBJ2-2; 7 bases are shared with TRBD2. Germline CDR1 and CDR2: SGHTA and FQGNSA. This CDR3 has 15 amino acids. V lost 5 bases, J lost 2 bases, and 5 bases stayed unmatched. In nucleotides, the CDR3 is TGTGCCAGCAGCCGGGACTACCTAAACACCGGGGAGCTGTTTTTT. Protein sequence: CASSRDYLNTGELFF.